A single T cell receptor beta chain is shown here with its context. Per germline, CDR1 SGHVS and CDR2 FNYEAQ. The length of the CDR3 is 16 residues. The V gene end was trimmed by 5 bases and the J gene end by 2 bases; junction bases not matched to a gene: 10. The data derive from a study of blood T cell repertoires in COVID-19. Authors' methods: The authors estimated nucleated cell counts from reference gene primer amplification. TCRdb's copy holds only in-frame clones and misses some; the assay was immunoSEQ multiplex PCR. V and J calls and clone size are those listed in that table; D and trimming were worked out from the DNA. Of under 130,000 clones listed, nearly 90% were seen once; the top ten hold approximately 3%.

The material sequenced was peripheral blood. The sequence was obtained from a man aged 50 to 60 in a cohort sampled during active COVID-19. The chain employs TRBV7-6 and TRBJ1-1; TRBD1 agrees at 8 bases. As DNA, the CDR3 is TGTGCCAGCAGCCGCGGACAGGGCTGGGAAAACACTGAAGCTTTCTTT. It specifies CASSRGQGWENTEAFF.